Presented here are 30 T cell receptor beta chains from one specimen sequenced in a study of radiotherapy plus CTLA-4 blockade in lung cancer. Measured with immunoSEQ multiplex PCR; TCRdb has only the in-frame clones, and not every one. Of some 77,000 clones in the sample, 70% to 90% were seen once. Sequencing was performed on peripheral blood, taken from a patient treated with radiotherapy plus ipilimumab. These receptors were obtained from a human donor with non-small cell lung cancer who had a partial response to radiotherapy plus ipilimumab.

This rearrangement joins TRBV7-2 to TRBJ2-1; 15 nucleotides line up with TRBD2. Trimming at V came to 5 bases and at J to 5 bases, leaving 7 bases not matched to a gene. Germline loops: CDR1 SGHTA, CDR2 FQGNSA. The CDR3 loop spans 17 amino acids. The CDR3 loop is CASSPFGLAGGDNEQFF. CDR3 coding DNA: TGTGCCAGCAGCCCATTTGGACTAGCGGGAGGGGACAATGAGCAGTTCTTC.

The sample holds one count of this clone. The chain employs TRBV4-3 and TRBJ1-1; 8 bases agree with TRBD1. The CDR3 loop spans 14 amino acids. CDR1 LGHNA and CDR2 YSLEER come from the germline V gene. V was pared by 0 bases and J by 5 bases, with 2 bases of the junction left unmatched. The CDR3: CASSQETGVTEAFF. In DNA form, the CDR3 reads TGCGCCAGCAGCCAAGAGACAGGGGTAACTGAAGCTTTCTTT.

The chain links TRBV5-1 to TRBJ2-3; D gene uncertain. V lost 0 bases and J lost 0, with 5 bases in between. This CDR3 is built from 14 residues. Germline CDR1 is SGHRS and CDR2 is YFSETQ. The CDR3 protein is CASSLVLSTDTQYF. CDR3 bases: TGCGCCAGCAGCTTGGTTCTTAGCACAGATACGCAGTATTTT.

The chain is built from TRBV28 and TRBJ1-1; D unresolved. The CDR3 length is 11 residues. CDR1 and CDR2 (germline): MDHEN, SYDVKM. Between the trimmed V and J ends, which lost 2 bases and 9 bases, there was a span of 7 bases. CDR3 sequence (DNA): TGTGCCAGCAGTTTAGCGTATCAAGCTTTCTTT. The encoded protein is CASSLAYQAFF. Full variable domain (outside the CDR3, taken from reference TRBV28 and TRBJ1-1): DVKVTQSSRYLVKRTGEKVFLECVQDMDHENMFWYRQDPGLGLRLIYFSYDVKMKEKGDIPEGYSVSREKKERFSLILESASTNQTSMYLCASSLAYQAFFGQGTRLTVV.

V is TRBV4-1 and J is TRBJ2-7; 7 positions match TRBD1. Germline CDR1 MGHRA, CDR2 YSYEKL. After removal of 1 base from V and 4 bases from J, the junction contained 4 bases not matched to a gene. This CDR3 has 14 amino acids. The CDR3 loop is CASSQGTGDYEQYF. The DNA of the CDR3 is TGCGCCAGCAGCCAAGGTACAGGGGATTACGAGCAGTACTTC.

DNA for the CDR3: TGTGCCACCCGCCTCCGGAACTATAATGAAAAACTGTTTTTT. Residues: CATRLRNYNEKLFF. V and J are TRBV19 and TRBJ1-4; D gene unclear. Deletions cut 10 bases from V and 4 bases from J, with 16 bases between. The V gene's germline CDR1 is LNHDA and CDR2 SQIVND (reference sequence). The CDR3 has 14 residues.

The CDR3 sequence: CASSWGQELGTEAFF. The CDR3 region has the DNA TGTGCCAGCAGCTGGGGACAGGAGTTGGGCACTGAAGCTTTCTTT. V gene TRBV5-4 combines with J gene TRBJ1-1; 8 bases match TRBD1. V lost 3 bases and J lost 4; bases outside the gene matches: 8. The CDR3 is 15 residues long. CDR1 is SGHNT and CDR2 is YYREEE in the germline V gene (reference sequence).

The chain uses TRBV2 and TRBJ1-2, with 9 bases fitting TRBD1. The CDR3 is 15 amino acids. Germline V CDR1 and CDR2: SNHLY, FYNNEI. V gave up 3 bases and J gave up 5 bases; unmatched junction bases: 7. The CDR3 DNA sequence: TGTGCCAGCAGTGAGGAGGACAGGGGAACGTATGGCTACACCTTC. It encodes CASSEEDRGTYGYTF.

The rearrangement links TRBV28 to TRBJ2-7; 11 bases are shared with TRBD2. The CDR3 is made up of 15 amino acids. Germline CDR1 is MDHEN and CDR2 is SYDVKM. Trimming removed 8 bases from V and 2 bases from J; junction bases left unmatched: 8. CDR3 sequence reads: CASRFGTSGPYEQYF. The CDR3 nucleotides read TGTGCCAGCCGCTTCGGGACTAGCGGCCCCTACGAGCAGTACTTC.

This clone was counted between two and nine times. The CDR3 spells CASQASGGSNSPLHF. Written as DNA, the CDR3 is TGTGCCAGCCAGGCCAGCGGTGGCTCCAATTCACCCCTCCACTTT. V and J are TRBV2 and TRBJ1-6; D not resolved. The CDR3 sequence is 15 residues long. V lost 8 bases and J lost 7, with 18 bases in between. Germline lookup yields CDR1 SNHLY and CDR2 FYNNEI.

CDR3 residues: CASSQDRIMANYGYTF. DNA of the CDR3: TGTGCCAGCAGCCAGGACAGGATCATGGCTAACTATGGCTACACCTTC. The chain carries TRBV27 and TRBJ1-2; TRBD1 matches 7 bases. CDR3 length: 16 amino acids. Germline V lookup: CDR1 MNHEY, CDR2 SMNVEV (reference sequence). Trimming removed 6 bases from V and 0 bases from J; junction bases left unmatched: 10.

The rearrangement joins TRBV30 to TRBJ2-3; D perhaps matches TRBD1 (6 bases). This CDR3 region has 15 residues. Germline assignment: CDR1 GTSNPN and CDR2 SVGIG (reference sequence). V dropped 5 bases and J dropped 4 bases, with 19 bases sitting between them. The CDR3, as DNA: TGTGCCTGGCGAAGAACAGGGCTTCCTTCAGATACGCAGTATTTT. Residues: CAWRRTGLPSDTQYF.

The V gene is TRBV6-4, the J gene TRBJ1-4; the D is unclear. CDR1 is MRHNA and CDR2 is SNTAGT in the germline V gene. This CDR3 has 13 residues. Trimming pared 6 bases from V and 8 bases from J, leaving 13 bases between. The CDR3: CASSLGEGEKLFF. CDR3 sequence (DNA): TGTGCCAGCAGCCTCGGAGAGGGCGAAAAACTGTTTTTT.

The chain links TRBV6-1 to TRBJ1-5, with 8 nucleotides matching TRBD1. The length of the CDR3 is 15 residues. CDR1 and CDR2 (germline): MNHNS, SASEGT. With 3 bases clipped from V and 7 bases from J, the junction kept 8 bases outside the gene matches. The CDR3 loop reads CASSDGQGWEQPQHF. DNA of the CDR3: TGTGCCAGCAGTGATGGACAGGGTTGGGAGCAGCCCCAGCATTTT.

In its sample, this clone was seen once. V usage is TRBV7-2 and J usage is TRBJ2-2; TRBD1 agrees at 11 bases. Germline V gives CDR1 SGHTA, CDR2 FQGNSA. CDR3 length equals 16 residues. J lost 4 bases, V lost 3 bases, and 4 bases had no gene match. The CDR3 protein is CASSFPGTGGTGELFF. DNA for the CDR3: TGTGCCAGCAGCTTCCCCGGGACAGGGGGCACCGGGGAGCTGTTTTTT.

This chain uses TRBV28 with TRBJ2-2, with 7 bases aligning to TRBD1. CDR1 and CDR2 (germline): MDHEN, SYDVKM. The CDR3 extends over 14 amino acids. J was trimmed by 3 bases and V by 7 bases; bases with no gene match: 5. CDR3 region: CASILGQHTGELFF. The CDR3 DNA is TGTGCCAGCATCTTGGGACAGCACACCGGGGAGCTGTTTTTT.

The chain recombines TRBV5-8 with TRBJ2-6, with a weak D call TRBD1 (6 bases). Per the germline V gene, CDR1 is SGHTS and CDR2 is YDEGEE. The CDR3 spans 15 residues. V lost 5 bases, J lost 4 bases, and 13 bases lay in between. CDR3 DNA sequence: TGTGCCAGCAGAGTAACAGGGACCGGGGCCAACGTCCTGACTTTC. As protein: CASRVTGTGANVLTF.

V and J are TRBV2 and TRBJ2-5; 7 positions match TRBD1. J gave up 3 bases and V 6 bases, and 4 bases lay outside the gene matches. The CDR3 sequence is 13 residues long. The germline CDR1 and CDR2 sequences are SNHLY and FYNNEI. The CDR3, as DNA: TGTGCCAGCAGGGCAGGGACAGAAGAGACCCAGTACTTC. Translating it yields CASRAGTEETQYF.

This clone appeared a few times. This CDR3 is CASSLSGQINEKLFF. As DNA, the CDR3 is TGTGCCAGCAGTTTATCGGGACAGATTAATGAAAAACTGTTTTTT. The chain employs TRBV28 and TRBJ1-4; 7 bases agree with TRBD1. CDR3 length: 15 amino acids. Trimming took 1 base from V and 4 from J; bases not matched to a gene: 3. Germline loops: CDR1 MDHEN, CDR2 SYDVKM.

The chain carries TRBV5-4 and TRBJ1-5; 10 nucleotides align to TRBD1. V was clipped by 4 bases and J by 2 bases; unmatched bases: 6. Germline-derived CDR1 and CDR2 are SGHNT and YYREEE (reference sequence). The CDR3 extends over 16 amino acids. The CDR3 DNA follows: TGTGCCAGCAGCGCCGGACAGGGGGTTGGCAATCAGCCCCAGCATTTT. Its translation: CASSAGQGVGNQPQHF.

CDR3 loop: CAWRTTDSYGYTF. As DNA, the CDR3 is TGTGCCTGGAGGACGACGGACAGCTATGGCTACACCTTC. This chain joins TRBV30 and TRBJ1-2; perhaps TRBD1 as D (6 bases). V was shortened by 3 bases and J by 4 bases, with 12 bases between the two germline ends. The CDR3 consists of 13 residues. Germline loops: CDR1 GTSNPN, CDR2 SVGIG (reference sequence).

This clone appeared a few times. The chain combines TRBV7-2 with TRBJ1-1; D call uncertain. CDR3 size: 14 residues. V was pared by 3 bases and J by 5 bases, with 13 bases between. Germline V CDR1 and CDR2: SGHTA, FQGNSA. The CDR3 spells CASSFDTGVTEAFF. Here the CDR3 DNA reads TGTGCCAGCAGCTTTGACACCGGTGTGACTGAAGCTTTCTTT.

This chain uses TRBV11-2 with TRBJ2-6; D possibly corresponds to TRBD1 (6 bases). The CDR3 contains 19 residues. Trimming left V 4 bases short and J 1 base short, with 20 bases between. Germline V gene lookup returns CDR1 SGHAT and CDR2 FQNNGV. The CDR3 region has the DNA TGTGCCAGCAGCTCCACAGGGTTTGACCAGGTTTCTGGGGCCAACGTCCTGACTTTC. It specifies CASSSTGFDQVSGANVLTF. The whole variable domain, filled in from reference TRBV11-2 and TRBJ2-6, reads EAGVAQSPRYKIIEKRQSVAFWCNPISGHATLYWYQQILGQGPKLLIQFQNNGVVDDSQLPKDRFSAERLKGVDSTLKIQPAKLEDSAVYLCASSSTGFDQVSGANVLTFGAGSRLTVL.

The rearrangement links TRBV5-8 to TRBJ2-7; D unclear. CDR3 size: 12 residues. The V gene's germline CDR1 is SGHTS and CDR2 YDEGEE. V shed 1 base and J shed 3 bases, with 5 bases lying between them. The CDR3 DNA reads as TGTGCCAGCAGCTTGTCAGACTACGAGCAGTACGTC. Amino acid sequence: CASSLSDYEQYV.

The chain links TRBV27 to TRBJ1-4; the match to TRBD1 covers 8 bases. With V trimmed by 3 bases and J by 2 bases, 2 bases remained unmatched. Germline V gene data show CDR1 as MNHEY and CDR2 as SMNVEV (reference sequence). The CDR3 contains 15 residues. CDR3 nucleotide sequence: TGTGCCAGCAGTTTCCGACAGGGGACTAATGAAAAACTGTTTTTT. This translates into CASSFRQGTNEKLFF. Full variable domain (missing parts from reference TRBV27 and TRBJ1-4): EAQVTQNPRYLITVTGKKLTVTCSQNMNHEYMSWYRQDPGLGLRQIYYSMNVEVTDKGDVPEGYKVSRKEKRNFPLILESPSPNQTSLYFCASSFRQGTNEKLFFGSGTQLSVL.

This clone was picked up one time. The chain joins TRBV30 to TRBJ1-5, with 7 bases identical to TRBD1. The CDR3 runs 14 residues. In germline, CDR1 is GTSNPN, CDR2 SVGIG (reference sequence). The ends lost 4 bases at V and 3 bases at J; junction bases unmatched: 6. CDR3 in amino acids: CAWNPGQYNQPQHF. The CDR3 DNA sequence: TGTGCCTGGAATCCGGGACAGTACAATCAGCCCCAGCATTTT.

The chain couples TRBV7-6 to TRBJ1-3; possibly TRBD1 for D (5 bases). The V end lost 8 bases, the J end lost 2 bases, and 10 bases lay between the germline ends. The germline gives CDR1 SGHVS, CDR2 FNYEAQ. This CDR3 is 13 amino acids long. CDR3 coding DNA: TGTGCCAGCGTCAGGGAGGCTGGAAACACCATATATTTT. It translates to CASVREAGNTIYF.

In the case of this clone: The junction differs from germline at one of its ends, possibly a read error. This chain links TRBV10-3 with TRBJ2-3; no firm D call. The CDR3 has 12 amino acids. CDR1 is ENHRY and CDR2 is SYGVKD in the germline V gene. CDR3 sequence: CAISPPTDTRYF. The CDR3 bases are TGTGCCATCAGCCCCCCCACAGATACGCGGTATTTT.

The chain couples TRBV9 to TRBJ1-2; perhaps TRBD1 as D (6 bases). Deletions cut 2 bases from V and 10 bases from J, with 12 bases between. Germline CDR1 SGDLS, CDR2 YYNGEE. This CDR3 is built from 12 residues. The chain's CDR3 is CASSVQGGVYTF. CDR3 bases: TGTGCCAGCAGCGTCCAAGGGGGGGTCTACACCTTC.

The chain links TRBV7-9 to TRBJ1-5; 8 bases agree with TRBD1. The CDR3 runs to 15 residues. J lost 7 bases, V lost 3 bases, and 8 bases had no gene match. The germline gives CDR1 SEHNR, CDR2 FQNEAQ (reference sequence). The CDR3 sequence: CASSLGQGAFQPQHF. CDR3 DNA sequence: TGTGCCAGCAGCTTGGGCCAGGGGGCGTTCCAGCCCCAGCATTTT.